A single T cell receptor beta chain is shown here with its context. Its antigen is currently unknown. This library used approximately 0.4 ug RNA and molecular barcoded adaptors spanning alpha/delta and beta/gamma chains. TCRdb called the reads again in MiXCR, with one record for every CDR3 protein. The profile shows tens of thousands of distinct CDR3 sequences, around a fifth of them singletons. The sample is drawn from a study of read filtering for tumor transcriptome and immune sequencing. Study-level information: Mean patient age was around 66 years, range about 45 to 85; over 16 male, some 14 female.

The CDR3 has 16 residues. With 6 bases removed from V and 1 base from J, the gap between germline ends came to 16 bases. Germline lookup yields CDR1 LNHDA and CDR2 SQIVND (reference sequence). At the time of active disease, bone marrow was collected from every patient. Findings and limits, study-wide: Dropping single-read clonotypes raised IR-seq and RNA-seq shared-clonotype correlation. Even smaller IR-seq throughput identified most shared clonotypes.

J is TRBJ2-1 and V is TRBV19; D not resolved. The sequence was obtained from a donor at least 40 years old with multiple myeloma. The specimen was a population of CD138-negative cells sorted from bone marrow. CDR3 DNA: TGTGCCAGTAGCCAACTTTATTTGGGGTCCTACAATGAGCAGTTCTTC. Its protein product is CASSQLYLGSYNEQFF.